This T cell receptor beta chain was identified in a study of T cell changes during pregnancy in multiple sclerosis. Generated by immunoSEQ multiplex PCR, the TCRdb table keeps only in-frame clones and is missing some. In the table there are under 55,000 clones, approximately 91% of which are singletons. Trimming cost V 2 bases and J 1 base; bases outside gene matches: 9. CDR3 size: 17 residues. Germline CDR1 and CDR2: MNHEY and SMNVEV (reference sequence). Sequencing was carried out using PBMCs (not recorded whether the cells were cultured). V gene TRBV27 combines with J gene TRBJ2-5; TRBD1 matches 8 bases. The receptor's source is a female donor with multiple sclerosis, enrolled in a pregnancy study. The CDR3 loop reads CASSLKQGGTLQETQYF. The CDR3 nucleotides are TGTGCCAGCAGTTTAAAACAGGGGGGTACCCTCCAAGAGACCCAGTACTTC.